This T cell receptor beta chain was sequenced in a study of cytomegalovirus exposure and HLA in healthy donors. On this clone: Its cognate antigen is unknown.

Whole-study findings and limits: TCR beta chains numbering 150 to 200 were designated cytomegalovirus-associated. A later analysis by the authors found several of the most significant clusters apparently linked to common viral pathogens.

V lost 5 bases and J lost 5, with 12 bases in between. The CDR3 has 13 residues. Germline V gene sequence: CDR1 SGHTA, CDR2 FQGNSA. The PCR was carried out with 60 Vbeta primers and 13 Jbeta primers. Some clones are missing from TCRdb's copy, which holds only in-frame ones; the method was immunoSEQ multiplex PCR. The sample includes 150,000 to 200,000 clones, less than 90% seen only once; the top ten take 1.3% to 1.5%. The sequenced sample was PBMCs. The clonotype was recovered from a girl aged 5-17 years in good health and CMV-seropositive. The V call is TRBV7-2, the J call TRBJ1-1; unclear D gene. The DNA for the CDR3 is TGTGCCAGCAGCGTTGGAGGTCGGACTGAAGCTTTCTTT. As protein: CASSVGGRTEAFF.